Following are 14 T cell receptor beta chains from one sample sequenced in a study of shared clonotypes between healthy human individuals. The protocol was immunoSEQ multiplex PCR, while the TCRdb copy is restricted to in-frame clones and leaves out a portion. This table has roughly 2 million clones, nearly 97% appearing once. The sequenced sample was naive CD4+ T cells sorted from blood. Subset in this sample: CD45RA+ positively selected. The receptor set was obtained from a man younger than 35 in good health.

This chain connects TRBV12-5 to TRBJ2-2; 10 positions agree with TRBD2. The CDR3 covers 15 residues. Germline V lookup: CDR1 LGHNT, CDR2 FRNRAP. V trimming: 6 bases; J trimming: 6 bases; junction bases outside the gene matches: 7. Written as DNA, the CDR3 is TGTGCTAGTGGACCCAGCGGGAGGGGCGCCGGGGAGCTGTTTTTT. As protein: CASGPSGRGAGELFF.

The chain carries TRBV4-1 and TRBJ2-1; D is ambiguous. The CDR3 is 13 amino acids. Trimming shortened V by 0 bases and J by 10 bases, and 10 bases separated the two germline ends. The V gene's germline CDR1 is MGHRA and CDR2 YSYEKL. The CDR3 DNA is TGCGCCAGCAGCCAAGATCCCCTTAGGGAGCAGTTCTTC. Protein sequence: CASSQDPLREQFF.

This clone is a singleton in its sample. The genes are TRBV20-1 and TRBJ1-1; the D is unclear. Trimming stripped 7 bases from V and 6 bases from J, with 12 bases between. Germline values: CDR1 DFQATT, CDR2 SNEGSKA (reference sequence). The CDR3 is made up of 11 amino acids. CDR3 sequence reads: CSVEGAAEAFF. CDR3 in DNA: TGCAGTGTTGAGGGCGCCGCTGAAGCTTTCTTT.

V and J are TRBV28 and TRBJ1-3, with D tentatively TRBD1 (6 bases). From germline, CDR1 is MDHEN and CDR2 SYDVKM. V was pared by 5 bases and J by 3 bases, with 14 bases between. This CDR3 is built from 15 residues. The CDR3 here is CASSPGGWSGNTIYF. The CDR3 DNA reads TGTGCCAGCAGTCCCGGGGGCTGGAGTGGAAACACCATATATTTT.

The V and J genes are TRBV28 and TRBJ1-2; the D gene is possibly TRBD1 (6 bases). This CDR3 has 14 amino acids. Germline V gene lookup returns CDR1 MDHEN and CDR2 SYDVKM. The V end was cut by 5 bases, the J end by 7 bases, with 17 bases between. The CDR3 region is CASSLTGKVVGYTF. As DNA, the CDR3 is TGTGCCAGCAGTCTAACAGGGAAGGTGGTTGGCTACACCTTC.

V and J are TRBV27 and TRBJ2-1; possibly TRBD1 or TRBD2 for D (5 bases each). There are 16 residues in the CDR3. The ends were cut back, 4 bases at V and 0 bases at J, with 13 bases in the middle. Germline V CDR1 and CDR2: MNHEY, SMNVEV (reference sequence). The chain's CDR3 is CASSSGTESSYNEQFF. CDR3 coding DNA: TGTGCCAGCAGTTCCGGGACGGAAAGCTCCTACAATGAGCAGTTCTTC.

The chain links TRBV6-5 to TRBJ2-7, with 7 nucleotides matching TRBD1. Per the germline V gene, CDR1 is MNHEY and CDR2 is SVGAGI. This CDR3 region has 16 residues. V lost 4 bases, J lost 0 bases, and 9 bases stayed unmatched. CDR3 sequence reads: CASSSSDRSNSYEQYF. The CDR3 nucleotides are TGTGCCAGCAGTTCGTCGGACAGGTCGAACTCCTACGAGCAGTACTTC.

The chain employs TRBV10-3 and TRBJ2-3; the match to TRBD1 covers 7 bases. Germline V lookup: CDR1 ENHRY, CDR2 SYGVKD. V lost 2 bases and J lost 0; bases outside the gene matches: 2. The CDR3 length is 15 residues. The CDR3 DNA reads TGTGCCATCAGTGAGGGACAGGAGAGCACAGATACGCAGTATTTT. Encoded protein: CAISEGQESTDTQYF.

As regards this clone: A read error may account for a junction end that differs from germline. The same CDR3 is also encoded by other DNA sequences in this sample. The gene calls are TRBV7-7 and TRBJ2-5, with TRBD1 identical over 10 bases. This CDR3 is built from 13 residues. Germline CDR1 reads SSHAT; CDR2 reads FNYEAQ (reference sequence). Here the CDR3 DNA reads TGTGCTAGCAGCCGGGACAGGGGTGAGACCCAGTACTTC. Residues: CASSRDRGETQYF.

The rearrangement uses TRBV18 and TRBJ1-2; D gene unclear. CDR3 length: 14 residues. The V end lost 3 bases, the J end lost 4 bases, and 12 bases lay between the germline ends. Germline assignment: CDR1 KGHSH and CDR2 LQKENI. The CDR3 loop is CASSPLGETYGYTF. The CDR3 coding sequence is TGTGCCAGCTCACCCCTCGGAGAGACCTATGGCTACACCTTC.

The V call is TRBV6-1, the J call TRBJ2-7; D is uncertain. Germline V gene data show CDR1 as MNHNS and CDR2 as SASEGT. The CDR3 totals 15 residues. V lost 1 base to trimming and J lost 2 bases, with 12 bases between them. Written as DNA, the CDR3 is TGTGCCAGCAGTGAAGGAATGGGCACTCCCTACGAGCAGTACTTC. The encoded protein is CASSEGMGTPYEQYF.

The chain links TRBV7-9 to TRBJ2-3, with D possibly being TRBD1 or TRBD2 (6 bases each). The germline V and J ends were trimmed by 1 base and 3 bases, with 11 bases remaining between them. Per germline, CDR1 SEHNR and CDR2 FQNEAQ (reference sequence). The CDR3 consists of 15 residues. CDR3 sequence reads: CASSLGEGGTDTQYF. In DNA, the CDR3 is TGTGCCAGCAGCTTAGGTGAAGGGGGGACAGATACGCAGTATTTT.

V usage is TRBV5-5 and J usage is TRBJ1-2, with 7 bases aligning to TRBD1. The CDR3 extends over 17 amino acids. V gave up 3 bases and J gave up 6 bases; unmatched junction bases: 17. CDR1 and CDR2 (germline): SGHKS, YYEKEE (reference sequence). The CDR3 DNA follows: TGTGCCAGCAGCTCCCTGACAGGGCCTCGGGCCCTAAATGGCTACACCTTC. Residues: CASSSLTGPRALNGYTF. The whole variable domain, remainder taken from reference TRBV5-5 and TRBJ1-2, is DAGVTQSPTHLIKTRGQQVTLRCSPISGHKSVSWYQQVLGQGPQFIFQYYEKEERGRGNFPDRFSARQFPNYSSELNVNALLLGDSALYLCASSSLTGPRALNGYTFGSGTRLTVV.

With regard to this clone: At the DNA level, this CDR3 is encoded by other sequences in the same sample as well. J is TRBJ2-3 and V is TRBV5-1; the D is unclear. Germline V gives CDR1 SGHRS, CDR2 YFSETQ. This CDR3 comprises 14 residues. The germline V and J ends were trimmed by 2 bases and 0 bases, with 7 bases remaining between them. The CDR3 coding sequence is TGCGCCAGCAGCTTTGGTTCTAGCACAGATACGCAGTATTTT. Translation: CASSFGSSTDTQYF.